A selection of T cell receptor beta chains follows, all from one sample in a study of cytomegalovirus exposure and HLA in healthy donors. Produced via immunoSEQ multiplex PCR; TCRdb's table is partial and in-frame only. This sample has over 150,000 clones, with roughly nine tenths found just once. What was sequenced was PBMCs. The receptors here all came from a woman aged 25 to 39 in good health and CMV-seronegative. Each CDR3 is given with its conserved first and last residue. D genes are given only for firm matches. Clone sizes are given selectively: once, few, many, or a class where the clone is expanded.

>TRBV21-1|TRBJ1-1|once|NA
CASSKGQGGNAEAFF
TGTGCCAGCAGCAAAGGACAGGGGGGGAACGCTGAAGCTTTCTTT
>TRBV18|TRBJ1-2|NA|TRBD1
CASSPPRDRVTYGYTF
TGTGCCAGCTCACCACCCCGGGACAGGGTGACATATGGCTACACCTTC
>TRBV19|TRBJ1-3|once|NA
CASSTELTDLSGNTIYF
TGTGCCAGTAGTACAGAACTGACTGACCTCTCTGGAAACACCATATATTTT
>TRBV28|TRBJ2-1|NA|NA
CASSLRGFRRNEQFF
TGTGCCAGCAGTTTACGGGGGTTTCGACGGAATGAGCAGTTCTTC
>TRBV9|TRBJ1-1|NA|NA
CASSATRLPNTEAFF
TGTGCCAGCAGCGCCACTCGACTTCCGAACACTGAAGCTTTCTTT
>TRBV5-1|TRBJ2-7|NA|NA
CASSLEGEFGSLHF
TGCGCCAGCAGCTTGGAAGGGGAATTCGGGTCCCTCCACTTC
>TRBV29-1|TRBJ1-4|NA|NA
CSVGSPTNEKLFF
TGCAGCGTTGGAAGCCCAACTAATGAAAAACTGTTTTTT
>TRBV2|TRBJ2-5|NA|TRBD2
CASSEPGRKTQYF
TGTGCCAGCAGTGAACCCGGGAGGAAGACCCAGTACTTC
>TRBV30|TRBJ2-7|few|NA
CAWSPGSSSYEQYF
TGTGCCTGGAGTCCCGGGTCCAGCTCCTACGAGCAGTACTTC
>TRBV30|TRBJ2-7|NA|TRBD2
CAWTSTGLRREQYF
TGTGCCTGGACATCGACGGGACTACGAAGGGAGCAGTACTTC
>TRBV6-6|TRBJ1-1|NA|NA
CASSSPGLNTEAFF
TGTGCCAGCAGTTCCCCCGGGTTGAACACTGAAGCTTTCTTT
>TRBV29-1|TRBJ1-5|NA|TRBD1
CSVGDRANQPQHF
TGCAGCGTTGGAGACAGGGCCAATCAGCCCCAGCATTTT
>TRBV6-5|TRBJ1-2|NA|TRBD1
CASSLTGAGGYTF
TGTGCCAGCAGTTTGACAGGGGCTGGAGGCTACACCTTC
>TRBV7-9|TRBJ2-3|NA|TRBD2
CASEPRGVGGADTQYF
TGTGCCAGCGAGCCCCGGGGGGTTGGCGGCGCGGATACGCAGTATTTT
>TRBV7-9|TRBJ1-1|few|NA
CASSLSHRTEAFF
TGTGCCAGCAGCCTCAGCCACAGAACTGAAGCTTTCTTT
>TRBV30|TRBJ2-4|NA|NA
CAWRPGLSENIQYF
TGTGCCTGGAGACCAGGGTTAAGCGAAAACATTCAGTACTTC
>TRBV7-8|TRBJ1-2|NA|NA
CASSLALGGGYGYTF
TGTGCCAGCAGCTTAGCGCTGGGAGGGGGCTATGGCTACACCTTC
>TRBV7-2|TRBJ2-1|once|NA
CASSPTATRNNNEQFF
TGTGCCAGCAGCCCGACAGCCACTCGCAACAATAATGAGCAGTTCTTC
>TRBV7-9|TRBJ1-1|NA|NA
CASSSGTMNEAFF
TGTGCCAGCAGCTCCGGGACAATGAATGAAGCTTTCTTT
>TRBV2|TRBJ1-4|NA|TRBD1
CASSRTGATNEKLFF
TGTGCCAGCAGTCGGACAGGAGCAACTAATGAAAAACTGTTTTTT
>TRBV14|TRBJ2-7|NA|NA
CASSQDTGRAYEQYF
TGTGCCAGCAGCCAAGATACGGGCAGGGCCTACGAGCAGTACTTC
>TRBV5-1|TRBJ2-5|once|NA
CASSPSSTNQETQYF
TGCGCCAGCAGCCCATCAAGCACTAACCAAGAGACCCAGTACTTC
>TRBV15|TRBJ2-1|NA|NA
CATTPGSLQIDEQFF
TGTGCCACCACCCCTGGATCCCTACAGATCGATGAGCAGTTCTTC
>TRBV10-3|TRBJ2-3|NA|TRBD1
CAIRGQGRTDTQYF
TGTGCCATCAGGGGACAGGGGCGCACAGATACGCAGTATTTT
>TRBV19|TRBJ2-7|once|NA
CASAVPGIYEQYF
TGTGCCAGCGCCGTTCCAGGGATCTACGAGCAGTACTTC
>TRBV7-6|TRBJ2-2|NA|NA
CASSFPPSSVTGELFF
TGTGCCAGCAGCTTTCCCCCTTCCTCAGTCACCGGGGAGCTGTTTTTT
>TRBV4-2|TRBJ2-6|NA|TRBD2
CASSQPIAGRSAGANVLTF
TGTGCCAGCAGCCAACCTATAGCGGGAAGGTCGGCTGGGGCCAACGTCCTGACTTTC
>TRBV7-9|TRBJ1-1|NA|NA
CASSLVGGPEAFF
TGTGCCAGCAGCTTAGTAGGGGGACCTGAAGCTTTCTTT
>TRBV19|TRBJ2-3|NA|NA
CASRPPAGTDTQYF
TGTGCCAGTAGACCCCCAGCGGGCACAGATACGCAGTATTTT
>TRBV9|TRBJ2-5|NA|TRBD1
CASSASGQGNRQYF
TGTGCCAGCAGCGCCTCGGGACAGGGGAATCGGCAGTACTTC
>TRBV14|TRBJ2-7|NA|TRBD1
CASSQKTGNPYEQYF
TGTGCCAGCAGCCAAAAGACAGGGAACCCCTACGAGCAGTACTTC
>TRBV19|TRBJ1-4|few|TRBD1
CASSQGGGSEKLFF
TGTGCCAGTAGTCAAGGGGGCGGTAGTGAAAAACTGTTTTTT
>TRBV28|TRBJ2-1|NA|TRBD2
CASTQAGGPYNEQFF
TGTGCCAGCACCCAAGCGGGAGGGCCCTACAATGAGCAGTTCTTC
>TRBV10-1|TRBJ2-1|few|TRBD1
CASSEGTGGVNEQFF
TGCGCCAGCAGTGAGGGGACAGGGGGCGTCAATGAGCAGTTCTTC
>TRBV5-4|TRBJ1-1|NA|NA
CASSAGTLKVAFF
TGTGCCAGCAGCGCCGGGACACTTAAAGTGGCTTTCTTT
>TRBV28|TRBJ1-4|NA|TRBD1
CASSSSPTGGINEKLFF
TGTGCCAGCAGTTCCAGTCCCACAGGGGGCATCAATGAAAAACTGTTTTTT
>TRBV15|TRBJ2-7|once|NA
CATSKNRGGYEQYF
TGTGCCACCAGCAAGAACAGGGGGGGCTACGAGCAGTACTTC
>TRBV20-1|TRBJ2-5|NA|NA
CSARTVETQYF
TGCAGTGCACGAACGGTGGAGACCCAGTACTTC
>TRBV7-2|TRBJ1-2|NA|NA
CASSPDSGGYGYTF
TGTGCCAGCAGCCCGGACTCCGGGGGCTATGGCTACACCTTC
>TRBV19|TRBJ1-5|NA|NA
CASSLPGLGNQPQHF
TGTGCCAGTAGTTTACCCGGTCTAGGCAATCAGCCCCAGCATTTT
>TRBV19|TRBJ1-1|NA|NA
CASSDGGHTEAFF
TGTGCCAGTAGTGACGGGGGGCACACTGAAGCTTTCTTT
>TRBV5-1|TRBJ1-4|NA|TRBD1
CASSRGQGSANEKLFF
TGCGCCAGCAGCCGGGGACAGGGTTCGGCTAATGAAAAACTGTTTTTT
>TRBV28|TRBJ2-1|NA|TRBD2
CASSTPSWAGGPGEQFF
TGTGCCAGCAGTACCCCTTCCTGGGCGGGAGGGCCTGGGGAGCAGTTCTTC